The TCR beta chain described here comes from a study of technical replicates of blood from a few donors. After removal of 1 base from V and 6 bases from J, the junction contained 4 bases not matched to a gene. Germline V gene lookup returns CDR1 SGHTA and CDR2 FQGNSA. The CDR3 runs to 14 residues. Produced via immunoSEQ multiplex PCR; TCRdb's table is partial and in-frame only. Among tens of thousands of clones listed, about nine tenths were seen once. The rearrangement links TRBV7-2 to TRBJ2-3; 7 positions match TRBD2. The sequence came from a human donor in good health. Some clones in this sample may be carry-over from other donors' samples. The specimen was PBMCs. DNA of the CDR3: TGTGCCAGCAGCTTAGATGGGGGAGGGGATACGCAGTATTTT. It translates to CASSLDGGGDTQYF.